One and the same sample provided the 31 T cell receptor beta chains below, sequenced in a study of CD8 T cells in Susac syndrome. RNA amounts of roughly 0.5 to 1 ug underwent reverse transcription with random hexamers. TCRdb analysed the immunoSEQ multiplex PCR reads with MiXCR anew, one entry per CDR3 protein. The sample lists more than 200,000 distinct CDR3 sequences, just under 95% occurring once. The sample comprised CD4+ T cells from PBMCs. These receptors were obtained from a human donor with multiple sclerosis.

The chain uses TRBV5-4 and TRBJ1-2; D is uncertain. CDR3 length: 15 amino acids. With 1 base removed from V and 0 bases from J, the gap between germline ends came to 10 bases. Per the germline V gene, CDR1 is SGHNT and CDR2 is YYREEE (reference sequence). The CDR3, as DNA: TGTGCCAGCAGCTTGAATACAGAGTCTAACTATGGCTACACCTTC. It specifies CASSLNTESNYGYTF.

This clonotype has just one count. The V and J genes are TRBV25-1 and TRBJ2-1; D gene unclear. The CDR3 has 15 residues. V was shortened by 6 bases and J by 6 bases, with 18 bases between the two germline ends. The V gene's germline CDR1 is MGHDK and CDR2 SYGVNS. The CDR3: CASSPKRPYRNEQFF. As DNA, the CDR3 is TGTGCCAGCAGCCCTAAGAGGCCCTATCGCAATGAGCAGTTCTTC.

The J gene is TRBJ1-2, the V gene TRBV12-3 or TRBV12-4; D is possibly TRBD1 (5 bases). The CDR3 spans 16 residues. V was pared by 7 bases and J by 0 bases, with 18 bases between. CDR3 nucleotide sequence: TGTGCCAGCATAGGGGCGCTAGGTTCCCCTAACTATGGCTACACCTTC. Amino acids: CASIGALGSPNYGYTF.

The rearrangement uses TRBV30 and TRBJ2-2; 7 bases agree with TRBD1. In germline, CDR1 is GTSNPN, CDR2 SVGIG (reference sequence). The V gene end was trimmed by 3 bases and the J gene end by 4 bases; junction bases not matched to a gene: 5. The CDR3 is 14 amino acids. CDR3 protein: CAWRRQGSTGELFF. DNA for the CDR3: TGTGCCTGGAGGAGACAGGGAAGCACCGGGGAGCTGTTTTTT.

The V and J genes are TRBV20-1 and TRBJ1-2; no clear D gene. CDR1 is DFQATT, CDR2 SNEGSKA, per germline (reference sequence). CDR3 length: 12 residues. The V end was cut by 5 bases, the J end by 3 bases, with 10 bases between. This CDR3 reads CSADCYDYGYTF. For the CDR3, the DNA is TGCAGTGCTGACTGCTATGACTATGGCTACACCTTC.

This clonotype was recorded a few times. This sequence joins TRBV5-8 and TRBJ2-5; 11 bases are shared with TRBD2. The germline gives CDR1 SGHTS, CDR2 YDEGEE. The CDR3 is made up of 17 amino acids. Trimming removed 0 bases from V and 2 bases from J; junction bases left unmatched: 6. The CDR3 coding sequence is TGTGCCAGCAGCTTGGGTTCGGGACTAGCGGAACAAGAGACCCAGTACTTC. This translates into CASSLGSGLAEQETQYF.

This chain links TRBV6-1 with TRBJ2-2; a weak D match, TRBD2 (6 bases). Trimming removed 9 bases at V and 6 bases at J, with 23 bases between. There are 16 residues in the CDR3. Germline V gene lookup returns CDR1 MNHNS and CDR2 SASEGT. This CDR3 reads CASRDLSERRAGELFF. CDR3 sequence (DNA): TGTGCCAGTCGGGACCTTTCTGAGAGGAGGGCCGGGGAGCTGTTTTTT.

This sequence joins TRBV21-1 and TRBJ2-7; the D call TRBD1 from the table was never checked on the DNA. TRBV21-1 has pseudogene status. CDR3 length: 14 residues. CDR3 DNA: TGTGCCAGCAGCACCCGGGACAGGGTGAACGAGCAGTACGTC. As protein: CASSTRDRVNEQYV.

The CDR3 protein is CASSLPKGAHGDGYTF. The CDR3 DNA reads as TGCGCCAGCAGCTTGCCGAAGGGGGCCCACGGGGATGGCTACACCTTC. The rearrangement joins TRBV5-1 to TRBJ1-2, with 7 nucleotides matching TRBD1. The germline CDR1 and CDR2 sequences are SGHRS and YFSETQ. The CDR3 loop spans 16 amino acids. The J segment lost 6 bases and the V segment lost 1 base, leaving 12 bases of the junction unmatched. Full variable domain (rest looked up from reference TRBV5-1 and TRBJ1-2): KAGVTQTPRYLIKTRGQQVTLSCSPISGHRSVSWYQQTPGQGLQFLFEYFSETQRNKGNFPGRFSGRQFSNSRSEMNVSTLELGDSALYLCASSLPKGAHGDGYTFGSGTRLTVV.

The CDR3 here is CASSISQRTTGELFF. For the CDR3, the DNA is TGTGCCAGTAGTATTTCGCAGCGGACCACCGGGGAGCTGTTTTTT. This chain connects TRBV19 to TRBJ2-2, with D maybe TRBD2 (5 bases). CDR1 is LNHDA and CDR2 is SQIVND in the germline V gene (reference sequence). The CDR3 extends over 15 amino acids. The V gene lost 3 bases and the J gene lost 4 bases, with 12 bases spanning the gap.

CDR3 sequence (DNA): TGTGCCAGCAGCTTTGTAGGGGATGGCTACACCTTC. Translation gives CASSFVGDGYTF. The rearrangement uses TRBV7-9 and TRBJ1-2; possibly TRBD1 for D (5 bases). The V end was cut by 3 bases, the J end by 6 bases, with 8 bases between. The CDR3 length is 12 residues. Germline values: CDR1 SEHNR, CDR2 FQNEAQ (reference sequence).

This sequence joins TRBV29-1 and TRBJ1-1; 8 bases are shared with TRBD1. The trim removed 7 bases at V and 3 bases at J, leaving 4 bases unmatched. This CDR3 has 12 amino acids. Germline V gives CDR1 SQVTM, CDR2 ANQGSEA. The DNA of the CDR3 is TGCAGCGCCTGGACAGGGTACACTGAAGCTTTCTTT. As protein: CSAWTGYTEAFF.

The chain recombines TRBV6-6 with TRBJ2-3; TRBD1 aligns across 7 bases. With 6 bases clipped from V and 1 base from J, the junction kept 7 bases outside the gene matches. Germline lookup yields CDR1 MNHNY and CDR2 SVGAGI (reference sequence). This CDR3 is 15 amino acids long. The CDR3 coding sequence is TGTGCCAGCAGAGGGACAGCATCCCGCACAGATACGCAGTATTTT. It specifies CASRGTASRTDTQYF.

The rearrangement uses TRBV7-9 and TRBJ2-5; tentatively, D is TRBD1 or TRBD2 (5 bases each). The germline gives CDR1 SEHNR, CDR2 FQNEAQ (reference sequence). V was cut by 5 bases and J by 3 bases, with 22 bases left in between. The CDR3 spans 17 residues. This chain's CDR3 is CASSPSVPTAGEETQYF. The CDR3 DNA reads TGTGCCAGCAGCCCTTCGGTCCCGACAGCCGGGGAAGAGACCCAGTACTTC.

The J gene is TRBJ2-7, the V gene TRBV21-1; the table's D call TRBD1 went unverified against the DNA. TRBV21-1 is listed as a pseudogene. The CDR3 is made up of 12 amino acids. CDR3 sequence (DNA): TGTGCCAGCAGCGGGGACAGTTACGAGCAGTACGTC. Translation gives CASSGDSYEQYV.

The chain combines TRBV5-8 with TRBJ2-7, with D uncertain. Germline V gene data show CDR1 as SGHTS and CDR2 as YDEGEE. CDR3 length: 12 amino acids. Trimming shortened V by 0 bases and J by 6 bases, and 7 bases separated the two germline ends. CDR3 residues: CASSLVGREQYV. CDR3 coding DNA: TGTGCCAGCAGCTTGGTCGGTCGCGAGCAGTACGTC.

The chain joins TRBV21-1 to TRBJ1-1; whether TRBD1, the table's D call, matches the DNA was not checked. TRBV21-1 is a listed pseudogene. The CDR3 is made up of 15 amino acids. The CDR3 bases are TGTGCCAGCAGCAAAGGGGGCGGGAAGAACACTGAAGCTTTCTTT. It is translated as CASSKGGGKNTEAFF.

The chain employs TRBV27 and TRBJ2-7; TRBD1 aligns across 8 bases. V was pared by 3 bases and J by 2 bases, with 3 bases of the junction left unmatched. The CDR3 has 14 amino acids. The germline V gene has CDR1 MNHEY and CDR2 SMNVEV (reference sequence). The CDR3 nucleotides read TGTGCCAGCAGTTTTTGGGACAGGCCCTACGAGCAGTACTTC. Translated: CASSFWDRPYEQYF.

The chain couples TRBV10-3 to TRBJ1-2; maybe TRBD1 (5 bases). Trimming removed 1 base from V and 8 bases from J, with 11 bases in between. The CDR3 has 13 amino acids. Germline V gene lookup returns CDR1 ENHRY and CDR2 SYGVKD. CDR3 sequence: CAISEWDLLGYTF. The CDR3 region has the DNA TGTGCCATCAGTGAGTGGGACCTGTTGGGCTACACCTTC.

The chain uses TRBV6-5 and TRBJ1-2; 12 bases align to TRBD1. The CDR3 extends over 16 amino acids. The V and J ends lost 3 bases and 4 bases, in that order; junction bases with no gene match: 6. Germline values: CDR1 MNHEY, CDR2 SVGAGI. The chain's CDR3 is CASSYWAGQGAYGYTF. CDR3 nucleotide sequence: TGTGCCAGCAGTTATTGGGCGGGACAGGGGGCCTATGGCTACACCTTC.

V gene TRBV20-1 combines with J gene TRBJ2-3; D unresolved. Trimming removed 4 bases at V and 6 bases at J, with 11 bases between. This CDR3 has 12 residues. Germline assignment: CDR1 DFQATT and CDR2 SNEGSKA (reference sequence). CDR3 protein: CSATTLSDTQYF. In DNA, the CDR3 is TGCAGTGCTACAACCCTTTCGGATACGCAGTATTTT.

The CDR3 coding sequence is TGTGCCATCAGTGACACTAGCCAAGGCCCGCAGTTCTTC. Translating it yields CAISDTSQGPQFF. The chain employs TRBV10-3 and TRBJ2-1; possibly TRBD2 for D (6 bases). With 3 bases removed from V and 12 bases from J, the gap between germline ends came to 15 bases. The germline V gene encodes CDR1 ENHRY and CDR2 SYGVKD. There are 13 residues in the CDR3.

The chain is built from TRBV29-1 and TRBJ2-3; TRBD2 matches 11 bases. This CDR3 region has 12 residues. Germline V gene lookup returns CDR1 SQVTM and CDR2 ANQGSEA. V lost 4 bases to trimming and J lost 6 bases; unmatched junction nucleotides: 0. The CDR3 reads CSVGLAGDTQYF. The CDR3 region has the DNA TGCAGCGTTGGACTAGCGGGGGATACGCAGTATTTT.

This clonotype appeared a single time. This rearrangement joins TRBV20-1 to TRBJ2-3; no reliable D call. Germline CDR1 is DFQATT and CDR2 is SNEGSKA (reference sequence). The CDR3 sequence is 12 residues long. V dropped 5 bases and J dropped 2 bases, with 8 bases sitting between them. The CDR3 loop is CSAEIYTDTQYF. CDR3 DNA sequence: TGCAGTGCTGAGATCTACACAGATACGCAGTATTTT.

V and J are TRBV3-1 and TRBJ2-1; D is undetermined. The germline V and J ends were trimmed by 0 bases and 1 base, with 10 bases remaining between them. CDR1 and CDR2 (germline): LGHDT, YNNKEL (reference sequence). The length of the CDR3 is 16 residues. CDR3 bases: TGTGCCAGCAGCCAAGATCCGGCAGCTTCCTACAATGAGCAGTTCTTC. The encoded protein is CASSQDPAASYNEQFF.

The chain combines TRBV5-1 with TRBJ2-3; TRBD2 matches at 8 bases. The J segment lost 4 bases and the V segment lost 0 bases, leaving 7 bases of the junction unmatched. The CDR3 is 16 residues long. The V gene's germline CDR1 is SGHRS and CDR2 YFSETQ. CDR3 region: CASSLGTSTMADTQYF. CDR3 DNA sequence: TGCGCCAGCAGCTTGGGGACTAGCACTATGGCAGATACGCAGTATTTT. The whole variable domain, filled in from reference TRBV5-1 and TRBJ2-3, reads KAGVTQTPRYLIKTRGQQVTLSCSPISGHRSVSWYQQTPGQGLQFLFEYFSETQRNKGNFPGRFSGRQFSNSRSEMNVSTLELGDSALYLCASSLGTSTMADTQYFGPGTRLTVL.

This chain joins TRBV27 and TRBJ2-2, with 13 nucleotides matching TRBD2. The V gene end was trimmed by 3 bases and the J gene end by 2 bases; junction bases not matched to a gene: 3. The germline gives CDR1 MNHEY, CDR2 SMNVEV (reference sequence). CDR3 length equals 17 residues. The CDR3 coding sequence is TGTGCCAGCAGTTTGACTAGCGGGGGGCCCAACACCGGGGAGCTGTTTTTT. Protein sequence: CASSLTSGGPNTGELFF.

This chain uses TRBV3-1 with TRBJ2-5; 9 bases align to TRBD2. CDR3 length: 14 amino acids. Germline V gene sequence: CDR1 LGHDT, CDR2 YNNKEL (reference sequence). J lost 5 bases, V lost 5 bases, and 6 bases had no gene match. CDR3 loop: CASSNRGGAETQYF. The DNA for the CDR3 is TGTGCCAGCAGCAACCGCGGGGGGGCCGAGACCCAGTACTTC.

This chain links TRBV2 with TRBJ2-7; possibly TRBD2 for D (6 bases). Germline CDR1 reads SNHLY; CDR2 reads FYNNEI. V lost 11 bases and J lost 6, with 17 bases in between. The CDR3 loop spans 12 amino acids. This CDR3 reads CAGSRLGSEQYV. In DNA form, the CDR3 reads TGTGCCGGATCCCGCCTCGGGAGCGAGCAGTACGTC.

This chain links TRBV7-8 with TRBJ1-1; 7 bases map to TRBD1. This CDR3 is built from 15 residues. V shed 4 bases, J shed 2 bases, and the junction held 7 bases outside the gene matches. The germline gives CDR1 SGHVS, CDR2 FQNEAQ. The CDR3 nucleotides are TGTGCCAGCAGCTACCGGGACAGCCTTAACACTGAAGCTTTCTTT. Translated, it gives CASSYRDSLNTEAFF.

The rearrangement joins TRBV12-3 or TRBV12-4 to TRBJ1-5, with 8 bases fitting TRBD1. This CDR3 has 16 amino acids. V dropped 2 bases and J dropped 2; count of bases not matched to a gene: 5. As DNA, the CDR3 is TGTGCCAGCAGTTTAAGTCCGGGACAGGGCAATCAGCCCCAGCATTTT. Translated, it gives CASSLSPGQGNQPQHF.